These 21 T cell receptor beta chains share one sample of origin, sequenced in a study of cytomegalovirus exposure and HLA in healthy donors. Primers included in the PCR were 60 Vbeta and 13 Jbeta primers. Sequencing used immunoSEQ multiplex PCR; TCRdb keeps in-frame clones, though not all of them. The sample shows some 200,000 clones, approximately 85% of them seen only once. The sample taken for sequencing was PBMCs. The receptors derive from a girl between 10 and 17 years old in good health and CMV-seropositive.

Notes on this clone: Other DNA sequences of this sample code for an identical CDR3. This sequence joins TRBV7-2 and TRBJ2-7; D unresolved. This CDR3 has 12 residues. The germline V and J ends were trimmed by 5 bases and 3 bases, with 8 bases remaining between them. CDR1 is SGHTA and CDR2 is FQGNSA in the germline V gene. The DNA for the CDR3 is TGTGCCAGCAGCCCAACAAGCTACGAGCAGTACTTC. Translated, it gives CASSPTSYEQYF.

The genes are TRBV29-1 and TRBJ2-1; D is possibly TRBD2 (5 bases). V was cut by 5 bases and J by 6 bases, with 11 bases left in between. Per germline, CDR1 SQVTM and CDR2 ANQGSEA. The CDR3 runs to 12 residues. The CDR3 nucleotides read TGCAGCGTTCTCCGCGGGTCCAATGAGCAGTTCTTC. As protein: CSVLRGSNEQFF.

This clone was recorded a few times. V gene TRBV6-1 combines with J gene TRBJ2-5; TRBD2 aligns across 12 bases. Trimming cost V 2 bases and J 6 bases; bases outside gene matches: 10. This CDR3 contains 17 residues. Germline V CDR1 and CDR2: MNHNS, SASEGT. CDR3 coding DNA: TGTGCCAGCAGTGAAATAGTACTAGCGGGGGGTGGAAAGACCCAGTACTTC. Translated, it gives CASSEIVLAGGGKTQYF.

This chain uses TRBV30 with TRBJ1-2; 11 nucleotides align to TRBD1. V was pared by 2 bases and J by 4 bases, with 3 bases of the junction left unmatched. The CDR3 is 14 amino acids. Germline CDR1 GTSNPN, CDR2 SVGIG (reference sequence). The CDR3 region has the DNA TGTGCCTGGAGTCCCGGGACAGGGGGCTATGGCTACACCTTC. Translating it yields CAWSPGTGGYGYTF.

V and J are TRBV7-2 and TRBJ2-6; D unclear. Per germline, CDR1 SGHTA and CDR2 FQGNSA. V gave up 7 bases and J gave up 0 bases, with 4 bases separating them. The CDR3 runs to 13 residues. Here the CDR3 DNA reads TGTGCCAGCACCGTCTCTGGGGCCAACGTCCTGACTTTC. Protein: CASTVSGANVLTF.

The sample holds a few counts of this clone. This rearrangement joins TRBV27 to TRBJ2-3; no definite D call. V dropped 3 bases and J dropped 2 bases, with 15 bases sitting between them. Germline V gene data show CDR1 as MNHEY and CDR2 as SMNVEV (reference sequence). This CDR3 has 16 amino acids. The chain's CDR3 is CASSFVGFSSTDTQYF. CDR3 coding DNA: TGTGCCAGCAGTTTTGTGGGCTTCTCATCCACAGATACGCAGTATTTT.

The gene calls are TRBV9 and TRBJ2-1, with 8 bases identical to TRBD2. This CDR3 is built from 16 residues. The ends lost 6 bases at V and 6 bases at J; junction bases unmatched: 14. Germline V gene lookup returns CDR1 SGDLS and CDR2 YYNGEE. In nucleotides, the CDR3 is TGTGCCAGCAATCGGGAGGGGACTAGTATATCCAATGAGCAGTTCTTC. It encodes CASNREGTSISNEQFF.

This clone was observed a single time. The V and J genes are TRBV19 and TRBJ1-1; the match to TRBD1 covers 7 bases. J was trimmed by 0 bases and V by 6 bases; bases with no gene match: 7. Germline CDR1 reads LNHDA; CDR2 reads SQIVND (reference sequence). This CDR3 is built from 15 residues. The CDR3 here is CASSRGTEMNTEAFF. As DNA, the CDR3 is TGTGCCAGTAGCCGTGGGACAGAAATGAACACTGAAGCTTTCTTT.

The chain recombines TRBV6-5 with TRBJ2-7, with TRBD1 matching over 10 bases. The CDR3 is made up of 14 amino acids. CDR1 and CDR2 (germline): MNHEY, SVGAGI. V shed 5 bases, J shed 1 base, and the junction held 2 bases outside the gene matches. This chain's CDR3 is CASSVGQGSYEQYF. The DNA of the CDR3 is TGTGCCAGCAGTGTGGGACAGGGGTCCTACGAGCAGTACTTC.

This clone was counted a single time. The genes are TRBV7-6 and TRBJ1-1; no firm D call. The germline V and J ends were trimmed by 4 bases and 11 bases, with 20 bases remaining between them. The CDR3 is made up of 14 amino acids. Looked up from germline, CDR1 is SGHVS and CDR2 is FNYEAQ. The CDR3 sequence: CASSSGNPSGGAFF. Here the CDR3 DNA reads TGTGCCAGCAGCTCGGGAAACCCCTCAGGAGGGGCTTTCTTT.

CDR3 loop: CASSSTANYGYTF. DNA of the CDR3: TGTGCCAGCAGCTCGACAGCGAACTATGGCTACACCTTC. J is TRBJ1-2 and V is TRBV7-2; TRBD1 might be the D (5 bases). Trimming left V 4 bases short and J 2 bases short, with 8 bases between. The CDR3 totals 13 residues. The germline CDR1 and CDR2 sequences are SGHTA and FQGNSA.

The gene calls are TRBV10-3 and TRBJ2-2; 9 bases match TRBD1. J was trimmed by 7 bases and V by 4 bases; bases with no gene match: 4. CDR1 is ENHRY, CDR2 SYGVKD, per germline. This CDR3 spans 14 amino acids. CDR3 DNA: TGTGCCATCAGTGGTACAGGGGGCAGCGGGGAGCTGTTTTTT. Its translation is CAISGTGGSGELFF.

This clone was detected only a few times. The chain links TRBV4-1 to TRBJ2-7; TRBD2 matches 7 bases. The V segment lost 2 bases and the J segment 1 base; nucleotides outside the gene matches: 2. Per the germline V gene, CDR1 is MGHRA and CDR2 is YSYEKL. The CDR3 is 14 residues long. Written as DNA, the CDR3 is TGCGCCAGCAGCCAACGGGACTATTCCTACGAGCAGTACTTC. This gives the protein CASSQRDYSYEQYF.

The chain couples TRBV18 to TRBJ1-2; TRBD1 is a possible D gene (5 bases). The CDR3 runs 14 residues. Trimming removed 2 bases at V and 2 bases at J, with 9 bases between. The V gene's germline CDR1 is KGHSH and CDR2 LQKENI. The CDR3 sequence: CASSPEEGNYGYTF. The DNA for the CDR3 is TGTGCCAGCTCACCAGAGGAGGGGAACTATGGCTACACCTTC.

The V gene is TRBV4-1, the J gene TRBJ1-2, with a weak D call TRBD1 (5 bases). Looked up from germline, CDR1 is MGHRA and CDR2 is YSYEKL. The CDR3 covers 19 residues. The germline V and J ends were trimmed by 6 bases and 0 bases, with 26 bases remaining between them. The CDR3 DNA is TGCGCCAGCAGGGGGGGGACCCAAGCCTTTTTGTCGGCTAACTATGGCTACACCTTC. This codes for CASRGGTQAFLSANYGYTF.

This sequence joins TRBV5-6 and TRBJ1-3, with TRBD1 as a possible D gene (6 bases). Germline loops: CDR1 SGHDT, CDR2 YYEEEE. V was trimmed by 5 bases and J by 8 bases, leaving 14 bases between them. The CDR3 has 13 residues. The DNA of the CDR3 is TGTGCCAGCAGTCCCGGGGGGGCGGACACCATATATTTT. Translating it yields CASSPGGADTIYF.

The CDR3 coding sequence is TGTGCTAGTGGTTTGGCCACGAGGCGGGGGGATAGCACAGATACGCAGTATTTT. Translation: CASGLATRRGDSTDTQYF. The chain combines TRBV12-5 with TRBJ2-3, with TRBD2 matching over 8 bases. Germline CDR1 and CDR2: LGHNT and FRNRAP. CDR3 size: 18 residues. V gave up 1 base and J gave up 0 bases; unmatched junction bases: 9.

The V and J genes are TRBV10-3 and TRBJ2-1; 14 bases map to TRBD2. Germline loops: CDR1 ENHRY, CDR2 SYGVKD. The CDR3 runs to 17 residues. V lost 3 bases and J lost 4; bases outside the gene matches: 5. The CDR3 DNA follows: TGTGCCATCAGTGAACCGACTAGCGGGGGGGCTTACAATGAGCAGTTCTTC. Protein sequence: CAISEPTSGGAYNEQFF.

The chain employs TRBV6-6 and TRBJ2-7; possible D gene TRBD1, 5 bases. Per germline, CDR1 MNHNY and CDR2 SVGAGI (reference sequence). The CDR3 consists of 13 residues. V lost 2 bases and J 9 bases, leaving 14 bases between the germline ends. CDR3 region: CASSYPLTDPQYF. The CDR3 DNA is TGTGCCAGCAGTTACCCATTGACAGACCCGCAGTACTTC.

This chain joins TRBV15 and TRBJ2-3, with a tentative D call TRBD2 (6 bases). The germline V gene has CDR1 LNHNV and CDR2 YYDKDF (reference sequence). The germline V and J ends were trimmed by 0 bases and 1 base, with 17 bases remaining between them. The CDR3 has 18 amino acids. DNA for the CDR3: TGTGCCACCAGCAGAGAGGGACTCCGACATGGCGGCACAGATACGCAGTATTTT. Translating it yields CATSREGLRHGGTDTQYF.

V and J are TRBV6-5 and TRBJ2-7; TRBD2 matches at 7 bases. Germline trimming cut 0 bases from V and 3 bases from J; bases unmatched to any gene: 5. The germline V gene has CDR1 MNHEY and CDR2 SVGAGI. The CDR3 has 15 amino acids. The CDR3, as DNA: TGTGCCAGCAGTTACTCGGTCGCGGGGGACTACGAGCAGTACTTC. It is translated as CASSYSVAGDYEQYF.